This T cell receptor (beta chain) was found in a study of blood T cell repertoires in COVID-19. Study in general: Sites in the United States, Italy and Spain provided acute and convalescent COVID-19 samples. PBMCs, B-cell-depleted T cells, or T cells provided the cDNA or gDNA that made up the material.

This CDR3 region has 15 residues. Trimming took 2 bases from V and 6 from J; bases not matched to a gene: 2. The germline V gene has CDR1 SGHTA and CDR2 FQGNSA. As originally analysed: Estimation of nucleated cell counts was performed using reference gene primer amplification. The method was immunoSEQ multiplex PCR; TCRdb's version includes in-frame clones alone and lacks a portion of them. V and J calls plus clone size are reproduced from that table; the DNA served to infer D and trimming. The sample yields roughly 100,000 clones, roughly 79% seen once. The clonotype was recovered from an elderly woman with acute or convalescent COVID-19. Sequenced sample: peripheral blood. The chain has TRBV7-2 and TRBJ2-1; TRBD2 aligns across 12 bases. CDR3 DNA: TGTGCCAGCAGCTTACTAGCGGGAGGGCGCAATGAGCAGTTCTTC. Residues: CASSLLAGGRNEQFF.